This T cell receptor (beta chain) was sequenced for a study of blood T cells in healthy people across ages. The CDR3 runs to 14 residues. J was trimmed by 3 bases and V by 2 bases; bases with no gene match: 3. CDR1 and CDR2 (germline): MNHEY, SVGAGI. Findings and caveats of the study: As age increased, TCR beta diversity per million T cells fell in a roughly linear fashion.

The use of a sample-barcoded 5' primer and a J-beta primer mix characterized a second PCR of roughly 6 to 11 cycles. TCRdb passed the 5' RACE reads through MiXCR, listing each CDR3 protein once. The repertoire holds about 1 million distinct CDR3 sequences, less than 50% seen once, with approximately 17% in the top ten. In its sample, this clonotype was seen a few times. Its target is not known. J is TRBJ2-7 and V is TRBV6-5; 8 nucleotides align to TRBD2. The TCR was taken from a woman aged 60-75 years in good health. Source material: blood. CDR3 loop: CASSYRRGGYEQYF. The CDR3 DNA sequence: TGTGCCAGCAGTTACCGACGGGGGGGCTACGAGCAGTACTTC.